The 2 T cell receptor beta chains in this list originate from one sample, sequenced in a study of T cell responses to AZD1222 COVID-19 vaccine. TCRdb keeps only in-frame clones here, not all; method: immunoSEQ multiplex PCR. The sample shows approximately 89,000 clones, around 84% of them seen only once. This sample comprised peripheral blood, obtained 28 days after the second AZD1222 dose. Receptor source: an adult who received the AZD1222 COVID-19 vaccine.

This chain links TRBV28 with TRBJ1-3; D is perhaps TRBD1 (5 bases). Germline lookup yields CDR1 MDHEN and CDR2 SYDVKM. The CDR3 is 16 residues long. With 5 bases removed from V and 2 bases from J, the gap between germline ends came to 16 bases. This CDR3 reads CASSPQAGWTGNTIYF. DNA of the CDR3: TGTGCCAGCAGTCCCCAGGCAGGGTGGACTGGAAACACCATATATTTT.

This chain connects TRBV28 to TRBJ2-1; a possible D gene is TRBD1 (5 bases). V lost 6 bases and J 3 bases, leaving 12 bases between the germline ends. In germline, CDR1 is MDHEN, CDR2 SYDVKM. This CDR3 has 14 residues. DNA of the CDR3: TGTGCCAGCAGGGTCCAGGGTGGCTACAATGAGCAGTTCTTC. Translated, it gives CASRVQGGYNEQFF. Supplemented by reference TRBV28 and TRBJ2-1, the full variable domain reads DVKVTQSSRYLVKRTGEKVFLECVQDMDHENMFWYRQDPGLGLRLIYFSYDVKMKEKGDIPEGYSVSREKKERFSLILESASTNQTSMYLCASRVQGGYNEQFFGPGTRLTVL.